What follows describes a single T cell receptor beta chain. Antigen specificity is unknown. This entry is derived from a study of T cell responses to AZD1222 COVID-19 vaccine. V was clipped by 0 bases and J by 4 bases, with 7 bases between them. The CDR3 sequence is 13 residues long. Study-level findings and limits: Recipients of AZD1222 seropositive at baseline numbered only 5 to 7. Every sample of the repertoires postdated the peak T cell response. Mapped onto spike, vaccine-associated CD4 TCRs spanned it and were dominant at 160-218 and 743-854.

Clones were sequenced by immunoSEQ multiplex PCR, and TCRdb holds only the in-frame ones, with some missing. The sample lists around 200,000 clones, roughly 88% occurring once. The chain recombines TRBV23-1 with TRBJ2-7; D is unclear. TRBV23-1 is annotated as an ORF whose role is uncertain. This TCR came from an adult in good health. Sequenced here: peripheral blood, sampled on day 0 of AZD1222 vaccination. DNA of the CDR3: TGCGCCAGCAGTCAATCGAAGGGTTACGAGCAGTACTTC. This sequence encodes CASSQSKGYEQYF.